This entry describes one T cell receptor beta chain. These data come from a study of blood T cell repertoires in COVID-19. About the research overall: Sites in the United States, Italy and Spain provided acute and convalescent COVID-19 samples.

Those enrolled, adults aged about 18 to 89 years, came from about two dozen US areas. Clinical histories supplied by participants themselves formed the basis of cohort assignment. This CDR3 contains 14 residues. V dropped 10 bases and J dropped 6; count of bases not matched to a gene: 9. Germline CDR1 is SGHNT and CDR2 is YENEEA. Per the authors' pipeline: Amplification from reference gene primers served as the basis for estimated nucleated cell counts. Assay: immunoSEQ multiplex PCR; the TCRdb copy retains only in-frame clones and omits some. Clone size and V and J calls were adopted from that table, with D and trimming inferred from the DNA. Among about 200,000 clones listed, 80% to 90% were seen once.

The clonotype was recovered from a man under 40 who had recovered from COVID-19. The V call is TRBV11-3, the J call TRBJ2-1; 10 bases map to TRBD2. Sequenced material: PBMCs or T cells enriched from blood (not recorded which). The chain's CDR3 is CATSPSGSSNEQFF. Here the CDR3 DNA reads TGTGCCACCTCCCCTAGCGGGAGTAGCAATGAGCAGTTCTTC.